The subject of this entry is one T cell receptor beta chain. Antigen unknown. These data come from a study of OX40 agonist ivuxolimab in advanced cancers. Overall study: Ivuxolimab doses were 0.01, 0.1, 0.3, 1.5, 3 or 10 mg/kg every 2 weeks. Dose-escalation cases comprised hepatocellular carcinoma, melanoma, renal cell or head and neck cancer.

Germline assignment: CDR1 SGHRS and CDR2 YFSETQ. Trimming took 9 bases from V and 0 from J, leaving 10 bases between them. CDR3 length equals 13 residues. Notes on the study in general: Low levels of normalized T-cell clonal expansion also appeared in some nonresponders. The mean number of expanded clones was higher in CD8+ T cells than in CD4+.

Method: immunoSEQ multiplex PCR; TCRdb's copy keeps in-frame clones and lacks some. Among about 17,000 clones listed, roughly 73% were seen once. The TCR originated in an adult with an advanced solid tumor such as melanoma, head and neck, liver or kidney cancer. V gene TRBV5-1 combines with J gene TRBJ2-1; D is unclear. The sample here was CD4+ or CD8+ T cells sorted from blood, taken in a trial of the OX40 agonist ivuxolimab. CDR3 DNA: TGCGCCACCGCGTTGAGCTCCTACAATGAGCAGTTCTTC. Translating it yields CATALSSYNEQFF.